This T cell receptor (beta chain) was retrieved from a study of blood T cell repertoires in COVID-19. Trimming stripped 3 bases from V and 5 bases from J, with 17 bases between. CDR1 is SGHNT, CDR2 YYREEE, per germline (reference sequence). This CDR3 is 16 amino acids long. The repertoire was sequenced with immunoSEQ multiplex PCR; TCRdb's copy has only in-frame clones and lacks some. The sample contains approximately 230,000 clones, 65% to 90% of which appear only once. Sequenced material: PBMCs or T cells enriched from blood (not recorded which). The chain couples TRBV5-4 to TRBJ2-2; weak D call: TRBD1 (6 bases). The clonotype was recovered from a man in his forties or fifties who had recovered from COVID-19. Written as DNA, the CDR3 is TGTGCCAGCAGCTCCACCAACCAGGGGAATACCGGGGAGCTGTTTTTT. This gives the protein CASSSTNQGNTGELFF.